What follows describes a single TCR beta chain. These data originate in a study of blood T cell repertoires in COVID-19. About the research overall: Two negative PCRs, clearance, or symptom resolution characterized the recovered Cohort 3 donors. Nucleic acid was either cDNA or gDNA, and it came from T cells, B-cell-depleted T cells, or PBMCs.

Clones were sequenced by immunoSEQ multiplex PCR, and TCRdb holds only the in-frame ones, with some missing. The table shows roughly 200,000 clones, with 87% occurring only once. Study members were between roughly 18 and 89 years old and lived in 24 US regions. Membership in each cohort depended on participant-reported clinical history. The sample comprised PBMCs or T cells enriched from blood (not recorded which). The sequence came from a man aged 25-45 years in a cohort exposed to, infected with or recovered from COVID-19 (not recorded which).

Written as DNA, the CDR3 is TGCGCCAGCAGGAGTGATAGCAGCTACAATGAGCAGTTCTTC. It encodes CASRSDSSYNEQFF. This chain connects TRBV10-2 to TRBJ2-1; D ambiguous. CDR1 is WSHSY and CDR2 is SAAADI in the germline V gene. This CDR3 region has 14 residues. The V end was cut by 6 bases, the J end by 3 bases, with 12 bases between.